The 16 T cell receptor beta chains given below trace back to one sample, sequenced in a study of OX40 agonist ivuxolimab in advanced cancers. The method behind the library was the immunoSEQ multiplex PCR assay. TCRdb obtained this table from immuneACCESS and retained in-frame rearrangements with V and J assigned. These tables miss some clones; where compared with another copy, unresolved V genes account for less than half of the shortfall, and the remainder is unexplained. Present in this sample are around 130,000 clones, 80% to 95% of which were seen just once. The ten largest make up 0.15% to 0.17% of the sample. Here the sequenced sample was CD4+ or CD8+ T cells sorted from blood, taken in a trial of the OX40 agonist ivuxolimab. Every receptor here comes from an adult with an advanced solid tumor such as melanoma, head and neck, liver or kidney cancer.

CDR3 in amino acids: CASSPGLAATDTQYF. CDR3 coding DNA: TGCGCCAGCAGCCCAGGACTAGCGGCCACAGATACGCAGTATTTT. The V and J genes are TRBV5-1 and TRBJ2-3, with 10 bases that match TRBD2. This CDR3 has 15 amino acids. CDR1 SGHRS and CDR2 YFSETQ come from the germline V gene. The V gene end was trimmed by 4 bases and the J gene end by 2 bases; junction bases not matched to a gene: 4.

This chain joins TRBV6-5 and TRBJ2-3; D unresolved. V was cut by 2 bases and J by 5 bases, with 11 bases left in between. This CDR3 has 14 residues. CDR1 is MNHEY, CDR2 SVGAGI, per germline. This CDR3 is CASSYGQRRDTQYF. In DNA, the CDR3 is TGTGCCAGCAGTTACGGGCAGCGCAGAGATACGCAGTATTTT.

The V and J genes are TRBV7-8 and TRBJ1-1; TRBD1 might be the D (6 bases). Germline V gene data show CDR1 as SGHVS and CDR2 as FQNEAQ. V lost 4 bases to trimming and J lost 8 bases, with 14 bases between them. The CDR3 runs 13 residues. CDR3 in amino acids: CASSSEHRAEAFF. In DNA form, the CDR3 reads TGTGCCAGCAGCTCGGAACACAGGGCGGAAGCTTTCTTT.

This clone was found once. V is TRBV19 and J is TRBJ1-2; 11 bases are shared with TRBD1. J lost 1 base, V lost 4 bases, and 8 bases had no gene match. The length of the CDR3 is 17 residues. Germline assignment: CDR1 LNHDA and CDR2 SQIVND (reference sequence). The CDR3 nucleotides are TGTGCCAGTAGTAGGATGGACAGGGGGCTGAGTAACTATGGCTACACCTTC. This encodes CASSRMDRGLSNYGYTF.

The sample holds one count of this clone. This chain links TRBV28 with TRBJ2-1; 15 nucleotides align to TRBD2. This CDR3 spans 19 amino acids. Germline CDR1 and CDR2: MDHEN and SYDVKM. Losses at the gene ends were 5 bases for V and 3 bases for J; bases not matched to a gene: 11. The CDR3 here is CASSPKTGLAGGNYNEQFF. The CDR3 coding sequence is TGTGCCAGCAGTCCCAAAACCGGACTAGCGGGAGGGAACTACAATGAGCAGTTCTTC.

This clone occurred once. The J gene is TRBJ2-5, the V gene TRBV5-1; 8 positions match TRBD2. The CDR3 totals 14 residues. Germline trimming cut 3 bases from V and 2 bases from J; bases unmatched to any gene: 3. CDR1 is SGHRS and CDR2 is YFSETQ in the germline V gene. Here the CDR3 reads CASSSGGGQETQYF. In nucleotides, the CDR3 is TGCGCCAGCAGCTCCGGGGGGGGACAAGAGACCCAGTACTTC.

The chain uses TRBV5-5 and TRBJ2-5; 9 positions agree with TRBD2. V was clipped by 0 bases and J by 7 bases; unmatched bases: 7. Germline loops: CDR1 SGHKS, CDR2 YYEKEE (reference sequence). This CDR3 is 15 amino acids long. This CDR3 reads CASSLVAGGHGTQYF. The CDR3 region has the DNA TGTGCCAGCAGCTTGGTTGCGGGGGGGCATGGGACCCAGTACTTC. Based on the CDR3 plus reference TRBV5-5 and TRBJ2-5, the full variable domain is DAGVTQSPTHLIKTRGQQVTLRCSPISGHKSVSWYQQVLGQGPQFIFQYYEKEERGRGNFPDRFSARQFPNYSSELNVNALLLGDSALYLCASSLVAGGHGTQYFGPGTRLLVL.

V gene TRBV7-2 combines with J gene TRBJ2-7; D gene uncertain. The CDR3 consists of 12 residues. The germline gives CDR1 SGHTA, CDR2 FQGNSA. The ends were cut back, 1 base at V and 6 bases at J, with 7 bases in the middle. The CDR3 DNA is TGTGCCAGCAGCTTAGAGGGTATCGAGCAGTACTTC. Translated: CASSLEGIEQYF.

The chain combines TRBV6-1 with TRBJ1-4; D not certain. CDR1 and CDR2 from the germline V gene are MNHNS and SASEGT. V lost 8 bases to trimming and J lost 3 bases, with 10 bases between them. The length of the CDR3 is 13 residues. The CDR3 sequence is CASRTGSNEKLFF. In nucleotides, the CDR3 is TGTGCCAGCCGGACCGGTTCTAATGAAAAACTGTTTTTT.

This chain connects TRBV9 to TRBJ2-4, with a possible D match to TRBD1 (5 bases). The ends were cut back, 0 bases at V and 6 bases at J, with 10 bases in the middle. The CDR3 is made up of 14 amino acids. CDR1 and CDR2 (germline): SGDLS, YYNGEE. The CDR3 DNA is TGTGCCAGCAGCGTAGCAGGGATTGCAAACATTCAGTACTTC. Translating gives CASSVAGIANIQYF. Together with reference TRBV9 and TRBJ2-4, the CDR3 gives the full variable domain: DSGVTQTPKHLITATGQRVTLRCSPRSGDLSVYWYQQSLDQGLQFLIQYYNGEERAKGNILERFSAQQFPDLHSELNLSSLELGDSALYFCASSVAGIANIQYFGAGTRLSVL.

V usage is TRBV9 and J usage is TRBJ2-3; D may match TRBD1 or TRBD2 (6 bases each). This CDR3 has 15 residues. The V end was cut by 6 bases, the J end by 9 bases, with 23 bases between. CDR1 SGDLS and CDR2 YYNGEE come from the germline V gene. The CDR3 spells CASTPWAGEVRTQYF. CDR3 nucleotide sequence: TGTGCCAGCACTCCCTGGGCAGGGGAGGTGCGGACGCAGTATTTT.

The rearrangement links TRBV6-6 to TRBJ1-5, with D possibly matching TRBD1 (5 bases). The CDR3 totals 14 residues. Germline V gene sequence: CDR1 MNHNY, CDR2 SVGAGI (reference sequence). Trimming cost V 0 bases and J 2 bases, with 5 bases left between them. The CDR3 nucleotides read TGTGCCAGCAGTTACTCGGGGGGCAATCAGCCCCAGCATTTT. This codes for CASSYSGGNQPQHF.

The chain joins TRBV9 to TRBJ1-1; D not certain. Germline V CDR1 and CDR2: SGDLS, YYNGEE. The CDR3 spans 14 residues. V gave up 0 bases and J gave up 7 bases, with 13 bases separating them. As DNA, the CDR3 is TGTGCCAGCAGCGTAGTCGAGACGGAGAGTGAAGCTTTCTTT. Translating it yields CASSVVETESEAFF.

V and J are TRBV15 and TRBJ1-3; D perhaps matches TRBD1 (6 bases). This CDR3 region has 16 residues. The germline CDR1 and CDR2 sequences are LNHNV and YYDKDF (reference sequence). Trimming removed 3 bases from V and 4 bases from J, with 16 bases in between. The DNA for the CDR3 is TGTGCCACCAGCAGGGAACCTAGGGGGGGAGGAAACACCATATATTTT. Its protein product is CATSREPRGGGNTIYF.

The rearrangement joins TRBV5-6 to TRBJ2-7; 8 bases fit TRBD1. Germline V gives CDR1 SGHDT, CDR2 YYEEEE. Trimming at V came to 4 bases and at J to 2 bases, leaving 11 bases not matched to a gene. This CDR3 has 16 amino acids. The CDR3 here is CASSTGQGAFTYEQYF. The CDR3 DNA reads TGTGCCAGCAGCACCGGACAGGGCGCGTTTACCTACGAGCAGTACTTC.

This rearrangement joins TRBV28 to TRBJ2-2; D is unclear. The V end lost 4 bases, the J end lost 5 bases, and 11 bases lay between the germline ends. The CDR3 spans 14 residues. Per germline, CDR1 MDHEN and CDR2 SYDVKM. DNA of the CDR3: TGTGCCAGCAGTTCGTCCCCTGGGACCGGGGAGCTGTTTTTT. Residues: CASSSSPGTGELFF. The whole variable domain, filled in from reference TRBV28 and TRBJ2-2, reads DVKVTQSSRYLVKRTGEKVFLECVQDMDHENMFWYRQDPGLGLRLIYFSYDVKMKEKGDIPEGYSVSREKKERFSLILESASTNQTSMYLCASSSSPGTGELFFGEGSRLTVL.